These T cell receptor beta chains were read from a single sample in a study of early T cells in non-severe SARS-CoV-2 infection. One entry per CDR3 protein results from TCRdb running MiXCR on the 5' RACE reads. The sample has approximately 75,000 distinct CDR3 sequences; around 4.2% are singletons. This specimen consisted of whole blood, obtained at baseline. Every receptor here comes from an adult who was a healthcare worker with PCR-confirmed SARS-CoV-2 infection or an uninfected control (not recorded which). The donor label of this sample is uncertain. The CDR3 runs from the conserved cysteine through the conserved F or W. The D gene is left open where the match is weak. Clone size is stated in some rows and not others, as once, few, many or a class when expanded.

clone_size j_call d_call v_call cdr3_nt cdr3_aa
few TRBJ2-1 . TRBV9 TGTGCCAGCAGCGTAGAGTGGGCAGGGAGGTTAAACAATGAGCAGTTCTTC CASSVEWAGRLNNEQFF
few TRBJ1-1 . TRBV29-1 TGCAGCGTTGAACGCCGGGACAAGACGTCTGAAGCTTTCTTT CSVERRDKTSEAFF
many TRBJ2-7 . TRBV12-3/TRBV12-4 TGTGCCAGCAGTACCAACCCGGGGTCTGGGGAGCAGTACTTC CASSTNPGSGEQYF
many TRBJ2-1 . TRBV9 TGTGCCAGCACCTCCAGCGGGACAGAGTACAATGAGCAGTTCTTC CASTSSGTEYNEQFF
many TRBJ1-5 TRBD1 TRBV12-3/TRBV12-4 TGTGCCAGCAGCCGCGACAGGGCCGGCAATCAGCCCCAGCATTTT CASSRDRAGNQPQHF
. TRBJ1-2 . TRBV30 TGTGCCTACTCGACAGAGTTATTTTTCTATGGCTACACCTTC CAYSTELFFYGYTF
few TRBJ2-1 TRBD2 TRBV5-4 TGTGCCAGCAGCTTGCCCCCAGCGGGGGGCTTCAATGAGCAGTTCTTC CASSLPPAGGFNEQFF
many TRBJ2-7 . TRBV5-5 TGTGCCAGCAGCAAACCACAGGAGTACGAGCAGTACTTC CASSKPQEYEQYF
few TRBJ1-5 . TRBV19 TGTGCCAGTAGTATTGTTGGTTGGGGCAATCAGCCCCAGCATTTT CASSIVGWGNQPQHF
many TRBJ2-3 TRBD1 TRBV29-1 TGCAGCGTGAGACAGGGAAGCACAGATACGCAGTATTTT CSVRQGSTDTQYF
. TRBJ2-5 TRBD1 TRBV19 TGTGCCAGTGAGGACAGGAGACAGGCAGAGACCCAGTACTTC CASEDRRQAETQYF
few TRBJ1-1 TRBD1 TRBV10-3 TGTGCCATCAGTGTAGTTGGACAGGGAGGCACTGAAGCTTTCTTT CAISVVGQGGTEAFF
few TRBJ1-1 . TRBV6-6 TGTGCCAGCAGTAATCCGACAGTCTCTGTCACTGAAGCTTTCTTT CASSNPTVSVTEAFF
few TRBJ1-4 . TRBV28 TGTGCCAGCAGTTCGGGGCAGGGCTCCAATGAAAAACTGTTTTTT CASSSGQGSNEKLFF
many TRBJ1-1 TRBD1 TRBV15 TGTGCCACCAGCAGGGACAGGAAGGGCACTGAAGCTTTCTTT CATSRDRKGTEAFF
many TRBJ2-1 TRBD2 TRBV20-1 TGCAGTGCTAGAACTAGCGGGGAACTAAACAATGAGCAGTTCTTC CSARTSGELNNEQFF
. TRBJ1-1 . TRBV7-9 TGTGCCAGCAGCGCAATGCTTGAGAACACTGAAGCTTTCTTT CASSAMLENTEAFF
. TRBJ2-7 . TRBV5-1 TGCGCCAGCAGCTTTGGGGACACCACCTACGAGCAGTACTTC CASSFGDTTYEQYF
. TRBJ2-3 . TRBV20-1 TGCAGCGCCTCGGCGGCTCCAGGGATACGAACGCAGTATTTT CSASAAPGIRTQYF
many TRBJ1-5 . TRBV12-3/TRBV12-4 TGTGCCAGCAGCCCCGGGGGGCGCGGAGGCAATCAGCCCCAGCATTTT CASSPGGRGGNQPQHF
many TRBJ2-6 . TRBV5-6 TGTGCCAGCAGCCCTTATGGTTCTGGGGCCAACGTCCTGACTTTC CASSPYGSGANVLTF
. TRBJ2-2 . TRBV19 TGTGCCAGTAGTATCGAGGGGAACACCGGGGAGCTGTTTTTT CASSIEGNTGELFF
few TRBJ1-2 . TRBV14 TGTGCCAGCAGCCAAGATCTCCAGGTGGTCGGTGGCTACACCTTC CASSQDLQVVGGYTF
many TRBJ2-3 TRBD2 TRBV5-1 TGCGCCAGCAACCGAGAGGGGACTAGAGGGGTCCCAGATACGCAGTATTTT CASNREGTRGVPDTQYF
many TRBJ1-2 . TRBV6-5 TGTGCCAGCAGTTCCGGGGAGGAAGCTAACTATGGCTACACCTTC CASSSGEEANYGYTF
few TRBJ1-1 . TRBV19 TGTGCCAGTTACCGGGACCCTCAGATCGGGAACACTGAAGCTTTCTTT CASYRDPQIGNTEAFF
few TRBJ2-7 TRBD2 TRBV5-1 TGCGCCAGCAGCTCGTCTAGCGGGGGGACCTACGAGCAGTACTTC CASSSSSGGTYEQYF
few TRBJ2-7 TRBD2 TRBV6-5 TGTGCCAGCAGTTACCAATGGCGGGGGGCCCACGAGCAGTACTTC CASSYQWRGAHEQYF
. TRBJ2-1 . TRBV12-5 TGTGCTAGTGGTTTGTTCGACAATGAGCAGTTCTTC CASGLFDNEQFF
many TRBJ1-2 . TRBV20-1 TGCAGTGCGGCCGGACACACGAGAGGCTACACCTTC CSAAGHTRGYTF
few TRBJ2-2 . TRBV6-2/TRBV6-3 TGTGCCAGCAAGGCAGGGGAGCTGTTTTTT CASKAGELFF
many TRBJ1-2 . TRBV6-2/TRBV6-3 TGTGCCAGCAGTTACTCAGCGGTTTATGGCTACACCTTC CASSYSAVYGYTF
many TRBJ1-2 TRBD1 TRBV7-8 TGTGCCAGCATCGGGACAGGGGTCTCCCGGATCTATGGCTACACCTTC CASIGTGVSRIYGYTF
many TRBJ2-2 TRBD1 TRBV10-1 TGCGCCAGCAGACAGGGGGCGGGCGGGGAGCTGTTTTTT CASRQGAGGELFF
many TRBJ1-5 . TRBV20-1 TGCAGTGTTGAGGGGTCGGACAATCAGCCCCAGCATTTT CSVEGSDNQPQHF
. TRBJ2-3 . TRBV28 TGTGCCAGCAGTTTCCCACCACTAGCTCCGTTCACAGATACGCAGTATTTT CASSFPPLAPFTDTQYF
few TRBJ1-2 TRBD1 TRBV6-1 TGTGCCAGCAGTCGACCGGGACAGGCCGACTCTAACTATGGCTACACCTTC CASSRPGQADSNYGYTF
many TRBJ2-5 . TRBV5-1 TGCGCCAGCAGCAACGGACAGGGAGGGGAGACCCAGTACTTC CASSNGQGGETQYF
few TRBJ1-5 . TRBV28 TGTGCCAGCAGTCTTGCCGGGGGCGGCAATCAGCCCCAGCATTTT CASSLAGGGNQPQHF
many TRBJ1-2 TRBD1 TRBV10-3 TGTGCCATCACGAGACAGGGGTTGGATGGCTACACCTTC CAITRQGLDGYTF
few TRBJ1-6 . TRBV15 TGTGCCACCAGCGCTCCAGGAGACTCACCCCTCCACTTT CATSAPGDSPLHF
many TRBJ1-1 . TRBV7-9 TGTGCCAGCAGCGACTTCTCGGCCACTGAAGCTTTCTTT CASSDFSATEAFF
many TRBJ2-7 TRBD2 TRBV7-2 TGTGCCAGCAGCTTAAGGACTAGCGATTACGAGCAGTACTTC CASSLRTSDYEQYF
many TRBJ1-1 . TRBV10-3 TGTGCCATCATGATGAACACTGAAGCTTTCTTT CAIMMNTEAFF
many TRBJ2-2 . TRBV7-9 TGTGCCAGCAGCTTAATCGGGGAGCTGTTTTTT CASSLIGELFF
few TRBJ2-7 . TRBV5-1 TGCGCCAGCAGCTTGGCCCTGGGGGCCTCCTACGAGCAGTACTTC CASSLALGASYEQYF
many TRBJ2-1 . TRBV20-1 TGCAGTGCTAGCAGACCGGGACTCGGGTACAATGAGCAGTTCTTC CSASRPGLGYNEQFF
few TRBJ2-5 . TRBV3-1 TGTGCCAGCAGCCAAGGGTCAGGTAGTCAGACCCAGTACTTC CASSQGSGSQTQYF